These T cell receptor beta chains were read from a single sample in a study of T cell changes during pregnancy in multiple sclerosis. Using immunoSEQ multiplex PCR, the repertoire was profiled, and TCRdb retains in-frame clones only, with some absent. This sample has roughly 80,000 clones; around 89% occur once, and the top ten carry over 1.5%. The sequences come from peripheral blood, collected before pregnancy. These receptors came from a female donor with multiple sclerosis, enrolled in a pregnancy study. Both conserved end residues are part of each CDR3. A D gene is named only where the DNA matches it firmly. The size entry is marked missing in some rows and otherwise reads once, few, many or a size class.

CDR3 protein: CASSLGPTSGVREQYF
CDR3 DNA: TGCGCCAGCAGCTTGGGACCGACTAGCGGGGTCCGCGAGCAGTACTTC
CDR3 length: 16
J gene: TRBJ2-7
D gene: TRBD2
V gene: TRBV5-1
clone size: NA

CDR3 protein: CASSYSDNYGYTF
CDR3 DNA: TGTGCCAGCAGTTACAGCGATAACTATGGCTACACCTTC
CDR3 length: 13
J gene: TRBJ1-2
D gene: NA
V gene: TRBV6-5
clone size: NA

CDR3 protein: CASSPISRGRGVNYEQYF
CDR3 DNA: TGTGCCAGCAGTCCTATTAGCAGGGGACGTGGGGTGAACTACGAGCAGTACTTC
CDR3 length: 18
J gene: TRBJ2-7
D gene: NA
V gene: TRBV11-2
clone size: NA

CDR3 protein: CASSWTGRETQYF
CDR3 DNA: TGTGCCAGCAGTTGGACAGGGAGGGAGACCCAGTACTTC
CDR3 length: 13
J gene: TRBJ2-5
D gene: TRBD1
V gene: TRBV6-5
clone size: NA

CDR3 protein: CASSLSEGGNIQYF
CDR3 DNA: TGTGCCAGCAGCTTGTCGGAGGGAGGGAACATTCAGTACTTC
CDR3 length: 14
J gene: TRBJ2-4
D gene: TRBD2
V gene: TRBV5-4
clone size: NA

CDR3 protein: CASSLLTGDEQFF
CDR3 DNA: TGTGCCAGCAGTTTATTAACAGGAGATGAGCAGTTCTTC
CDR3 length: 13
J gene: TRBJ2-1
D gene: NA
V gene: TRBV27
clone size: NA

CDR3 protein: CASKVRQGDYEQYF
CDR3 DNA: TGTGCCAGTAAGGTCAGGCAGGGGGACTACGAGCAGTACTTC
CDR3 length: 14
J gene: TRBJ2-7
D gene: TRBD1
V gene: TRBV19
clone size: NA

CDR3 protein: CASSEEGTTTDTQYF
CDR3 DNA: TGTGCCAGCAGTGAAGAGGGGACAACCACAGATACGCAGTATTTT
CDR3 length: 15
J gene: TRBJ2-3
D gene: NA
V gene: TRBV6-1
clone size: NA

CDR3 protein: CASSLGAGRGQPQHF
CDR3 DNA: TGTGCCAGCAGCTTAGGGGCGGGGAGGGGTCAGCCCCAGCATTTT
CDR3 length: 15
J gene: TRBJ1-5
D gene: NA
V gene: TRBV7-8
clone size: NA

CDR3 protein: CASSRDRGGLETQYF
CDR3 DNA: TGTGCCAGTAGTAGGGACAGGGGGGGTTTGGAGACCCAGTACTTC
CDR3 length: 15
J gene: TRBJ2-5
D gene: TRBD1
V gene: TRBV19
clone size: NA

CDR3 protein: CASSPRGSGPYGYTF
CDR3 DNA: TGTGCCAGCAGCCCAAGAGGGTCCGGACCCTATGGCTACACCTTC
CDR3 length: 15
J gene: TRBJ1-2
D gene: NA
V gene: TRBV25-1
clone size: NA

CDR3 protein: CASSSWAGLSTDTQYF
CDR3 DNA: TGTGCCAGCAGCTCTTGGGCGGGGCTGAGCACAGATACGCAGTATTTT
CDR3 length: 16
J gene: TRBJ2-3
D gene: NA
V gene: TRBV9
clone size: NA

CDR3 protein: CASSDDLQGSSYEQYF
CDR3 DNA: TGTGCCAGCAGTGATGATTTACAGGGGAGCTCCTACGAGCAGTACTTC
CDR3 length: 16
J gene: TRBJ2-7
D gene: TRBD1
V gene: TRBV2
clone size: NA

CDR3 protein: CASSRQLLNTEAFF
CDR3 DNA: TGTGCCAGCAGCCGACAGTTATTGAACACTGAAGCTTTCTTT
CDR3 length: 14
J gene: TRBJ1-1
D gene: NA
V gene: TRBV6-6
clone size: NA

CDR3 protein: CASTERAYNEQFF
CDR3 DNA: TGTGCCAGTACAGAGCGGGCCTACAATGAGCAGTTCTTC
CDR3 length: 13
J gene: TRBJ2-1
D gene: NA
V gene: TRBV19
clone size: NA

CDR3 protein: CATRGPPRTNLSNQPQHF
CDR3 DNA: TGTGCCACCAGAGGGCCCCCCAGGACAAACCTAAGCAATCAGCCCCAGCATTTT
CDR3 length: 18
J gene: TRBJ1-5
D gene: NA
V gene: TRBV15
clone size: once

CDR3 protein: CASSLNRGTGNTIYF
CDR3 DNA: TGTGCCAGCAGTTTGAACAGGGGAACTGGAAACACCATATATTTT
CDR3 length: 15
J gene: TRBJ1-3
D gene: TRBD1
V gene: TRBV27
clone size: NA

CDR3 protein: CASTTAGRTQYF
CDR3 DNA: TGTGCCAGCACCACAGCGGGACGGACGCAGTATTTT
CDR3 length: 12
J gene: TRBJ2-3
D gene: TRBD2
V gene: TRBV6-5
clone size: NA

CDR3 protein: CASSVAGSTDTQYF
CDR3 DNA: TGTGCCAGCAGCGTGGCGGGGAGCACAGATACGCAGTATTTT
CDR3 length: 14
J gene: TRBJ2-3
D gene: NA
V gene: TRBV9
clone size: NA

CDR3 protein: CASSQDLARGRETQYF
CDR3 DNA: TGCGCCAGCAGCCAAGATCTGGCGCGGGGACGGGAGACCCAGTACTTC
CDR3 length: 16
J gene: TRBJ2-5
D gene: NA
V gene: TRBV4-3
clone size: once

CDR3 protein: CASSHSGGGHKGDTQYF
CDR3 DNA: TGCGCCAGCAGCCACTCTGGGGGGGGGCATAAGGGTGATACGCAGTATTTT
CDR3 length: 17
J gene: TRBJ2-3
D gene: NA
V gene: TRBV4-3
clone size: NA

CDR3 protein: CASSYSTPSSYEQYF
CDR3 DNA: TGTGCCAGCAGTTACTCGACTCCTAGCTCCTACGAGCAGTACTTC
CDR3 length: 15
J gene: TRBJ2-7
D gene: NA
V gene: TRBV6-5
clone size: NA

CDR3 protein: CASSSGVKSYEQYF
CDR3 DNA: TGCGCCAGCAGCTCAGGGGTGAAATCCTACGAGCAGTACTTC
CDR3 length: 14
J gene: TRBJ2-7
D gene: NA
V gene: TRBV5-1
clone size: NA

CDR3 protein: CASSSVRYQPQHF
CDR3 DNA: TGTGCCAGCAGTTCGGTCCGATATCAGCCCCAGCATTTT
CDR3 length: 13
J gene: TRBJ1-5
D gene: NA
V gene: TRBV27
clone size: NA

CDR3 protein: CASSVGTGGYEQYF
CDR3 DNA: TGTGCCAGCAGTGTGGGGACAGGTGGCTACGAGCAGTACTTC
CDR3 length: 14
J gene: TRBJ2-7
D gene: TRBD1
V gene: TRBV6-1
clone size: NA